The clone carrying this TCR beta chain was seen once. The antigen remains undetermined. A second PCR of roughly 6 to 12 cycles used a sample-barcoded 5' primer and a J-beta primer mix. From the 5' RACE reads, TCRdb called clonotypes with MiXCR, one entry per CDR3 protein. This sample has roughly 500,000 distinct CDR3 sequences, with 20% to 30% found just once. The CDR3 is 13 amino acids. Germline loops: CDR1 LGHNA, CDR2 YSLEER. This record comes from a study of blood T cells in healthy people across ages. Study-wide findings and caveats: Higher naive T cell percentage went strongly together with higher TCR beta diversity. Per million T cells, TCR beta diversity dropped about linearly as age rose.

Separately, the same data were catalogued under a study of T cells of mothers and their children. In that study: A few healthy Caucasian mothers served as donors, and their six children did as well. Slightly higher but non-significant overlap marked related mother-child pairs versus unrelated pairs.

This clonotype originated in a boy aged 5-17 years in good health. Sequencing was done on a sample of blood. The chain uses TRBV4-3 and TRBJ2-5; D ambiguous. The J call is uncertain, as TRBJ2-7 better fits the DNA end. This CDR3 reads CASSQEAGLEQYF. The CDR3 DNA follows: TGCGCCAGCAGCCAAGAGGCCGGGCTCGAGCAGTACTTC.